Below, 2 T cell receptor beta chains from the same sample are listed, as sequenced in a study of shared clonotypes between healthy human individuals (dated by TCRdb to 2018 to 2021). The library was prepared using the immunoSEQ multiplex PCR assay. TCRdb carries this immuneACCESS record with in-frame sequences only. Its versions omit some clonotypes, under half of them owing to an unresolved V gene in the studies checked, with the rest unexplained. The sample has over 950,000 clones on record, approximately 80% of them singletons. About 0.94% of the sample is in the top ten clones. The sequencing sample was made of memory CD4+ T cells from PBMCs. Explained via the paper, the cell subset or site label denotes: CD45RA-negative fraction. The receptors here all came from a man between 18 and 35 years old in good health. Some clones in this sample may be carry-over from other donors' samples.

Turning to this clone: Other DNA sequences in this specimen translate into the identical CDR3. This rearrangement joins TRBV12-5 to TRBJ2-7; 8 bases align to TRBD1. Germline CDR1 LGHNT, CDR2 FRNRAP. This CDR3 spans 13 amino acids. Trimming cost V 1 base and J 6 bases; bases outside gene matches: 2. For the CDR3, the DNA is TGTGCTAGTGGTTTGGCAGGGGGCCGCGAGCAGTACTTC. Residues: CASGLAGGREQYF.

The V gene is TRBV10-1, the J gene TRBJ1-5; D is ambiguous. Germline loops: CDR1 WNHNN, CDR2 SYGVQD (reference sequence). CDR3 length: 11 amino acids. V lost 6 bases and J lost 3, with 3 bases in between. CDR3 loop: CASRTNQPQHF. CDR3 nucleotide sequence: TGCGCCAGCAGAACCAATCAGCCCCAGCATTTT.